This record covers a single T cell receptor beta chain. The CDR3 runs to 13 residues. Deletions cut 3 bases from V and 8 bases from J, with 13 bases between. The germline CDR1 and CDR2 sequences are LGHDT and YNNKEL (reference sequence). The sample comes from a study of blood T cell repertoires in COVID-19. The protocol was immunoSEQ multiplex PCR, while the TCRdb copy is restricted to in-frame clones and leaves out a portion. Among 250,000 or so clones listed, roughly 81% were seen once. Specimen: PBMCs or T cells enriched from blood (not recorded which). This TCR came from a woman in her forties or fifties who had been exposed to COVID-19. The chain couples TRBV3-1 (or the pseudogene TRBV3-2) to TRBJ1-2, with a tentative D call TRBD1 (6 bases). CDR3 DNA sequence: TGTGCCAGCAGCCAGTACAGGGAAGGAGGCTACACCTTC. It is translated as CASSQYREGGYTF.